These T cell receptor beta chains were read from a single sample in a study of blood T cell repertoires in COVID-19. Method: immunoSEQ multiplex PCR; TCRdb's copy keeps in-frame clones and lacks some. Found here are about 360,000 clones, approximately 86% of them singletons; the top ten hold about 3%. Sequencing was performed on peripheral blood. These receptors were collected from a human donor in a cohort sampled during active COVID-19. The CDR3 runs from the conserved cysteine through the conserved F or W. D genes are given only for firm matches. Not every row has a clone size; where given, it reads once, few, many or a size class.

TRBV19,.,.,TRBJ1-3,TGTGCCAGTATTTCGATTCCGGGACAACGAAACACCATATATTTT,CASISIPGQRNTIYF
TRBV7-6,.,.,TRBJ2-7,TGTGCCAGCAGCTTAGTCGGGGGGCCCCAGGGGGAGCAGTACTTC,CASSLVGGPQGEQYF
TRBV9,.,.,TRBJ2-1,TGTGCCAGCAGCGTAGGCCTAAACAATGAGCAGTTCTTC,CASSVGLNNEQFF
TRBV10-2,.,.,TRBJ1-5,TGCGCCAGCAGTGAGTCGGGCATTCATCAGCCCCAGCATTTT,CASSESGIHQPQHF
TRBV18,TRBD1,.,TRBJ1-6,TGTGCCAGCTCTCCCGGGACAGATAATTCACCCCTCCACTTT,CASSPGTDNSPLHF
TRBV28,.,.,TRBJ2-7,TGTGCCACCATGGAAGGGGTTGAGCAGTACTTC,CATMEGVEQYF
TRBV19,.,few,TRBJ1-1,TGTGCCAGTACCTACAAGGGAGGACGCACTGAAGCTTTCTTT,CASTYKGGRTEAFF
TRBV7-8,TRBD2,.,TRBJ2-3,TGTGCCAGCAGCTTCCCCCTAGCGGGAGGTGGAGATACGCAGTATTTT,CASSFPLAGGGDTQYF
TRBV7-8,.,.,TRBJ1-3,TGTGCCAGCAGCTTAGCGCGTCCTGGAAACACCATATATTTT,CASSLARPGNTIYF
TRBV7-2,TRBD1,.,TRBJ2-3,TGTGCCAGCAGCTTCCCGGGACAGGGCACAGATACGCAGTATTTT,CASSFPGQGTDTQYF
TRBV30,TRBD1,.,TRBJ2-1,TGTGCCTGGAGTACGGGACAGGGGATCTACAATGAGCAGTTCTTC,CAWSTGQGIYNEQFF
TRBV5-1,.,.,TRBJ1-2,TGCGCCAGCAGCCTTCAGGGTAACTATGGCTACACCTTC,CASSLQGNYGYTF
TRBV19,.,.,TRBJ2-7,TGTGCCAGTAGTATAAGTCGGAGCACCTCGGAGCAGTACTTC,CASSISRSTSEQYF
TRBV27,.,.,TRBJ2-2,TGTGCCAGCAGTTCCGGGACACCGTATACGAACACCGGGGAGCTGTTTTTT,CASSSGTPYTNTGELFF
TRBV15,TRBD1,.,TRBJ2-6,TGTGCCACCAGTCCGACAGGGGGTACTGGGGCCAACGTCCTGACTTTC,CATSPTGGTGANVLTF
TRBV7-2,.,.,TRBJ1-3,TGTGCCAGCAGCTTACGCAGGGTGGAAGGAAACACCATATATTTT,CASSLRRVEGNTIYF
TRBV20-1,TRBD2,.,TRBJ2-1,TGCAGTGCTAGTGCCGGCGGGAGGGTCCGAGATGAGCAGTTCTTC,CSASAGGRVRDEQFF
TRBV6-5,TRBD2,few,TRBJ2-7,TGTGCCAGCACCGGACAGCGGGAGCCCTACGAGCAGTACTTC,CASTGQREPYEQYF
TRBV23-1,TRBD1,few,TRBJ1-1,TGCGCCAGCAGCATCGGACAGGGGATCACTGAAGCTTTCTTT,CASSIGQGITEAFF
TRBV6-4,TRBD2,.,TRBJ2-1,TGTGCCAGCAGCGAGGGACTAGCGGGGGACTACAATGAGCAGTTCTTC,CASSEGLAGDYNEQFF
TRBV2,.,.,TRBJ2-7,TGTGCCAGCAGTGATGGCACTAACTACGAGCAGTACTTC,CASSDGTNYEQYF
TRBV5-1,TRBD2,.,TRBJ2-1,TGCGCCAGCAGCTTGGAAAGGGGACTAGCGGGTGAGCAGTTCTTC,CASSLERGLAGEQFF
TRBV13,.,.,TRBJ2-5,TGTGCCAGCAGCTTAGCAGGGGAGGGAGAGACCCAGTACTTC,CASSLAGEGETQYF
TRBV6-1,.,once,TRBJ1-6,TGTGCCAGCAGTGAACCGAGGGCGGGGATCTATAATTCACCCCTCCACTTT,CASSEPRAGIYNSPLHF
TRBV7-2,TRBD1,once,TRBJ1-3,TGTGCCAGCAGCGTCGGACAGGGGGCCCGGACTGGAAACACCATATATTTT,CASSVGQGARTGNTIYF
TRBV2,.,.,TRBJ1-2,TGTGCCAGCAGTTCTACAGGGTATGCTGGCTACACCTTC,CASSSTGYAGYTF
TRBV6-5,TRBD2,.,TRBJ2-3,TGTGCCAGCAGTCAACTAGCGGGAGGAACAGATACGCAGTATTTT,CASSQLAGGTDTQYF
TRBV6-2/TRBV6-3,TRBD1,.,TRBJ2-7,TGTGCCAGCAGCCTAACCCGGCAGGGGGCCTACGAGCAGTACTTC,CASSLTRQGAYEQYF
TRBV7-8,TRBD2,.,TRBJ2-1,TGTGCCAGCAGCCCCCTTGTCCCTAGCGGGAGCTCCTACAATGAGCAGTTCTTC,CASSPLVPSGSSYNEQFF
TRBV19,.,few,TRBJ2-7,TGTGCCAGTAGGGACAATACCTACGAGCAGTACTTC,CASRDNTYEQYF
TRBV30,.,.,TRBJ1-6,TGTGCCTGGACCCCCTCCGACCGTATCGGGGGTTCACCCCTCCACTTT,CAWTPSDRIGGSPLHF
TRBV25-1,TRBD2,.,TRBJ2-5,TGTGCCAGCAGTGATGGCCAGCGGGGGTACCAAGAGACCCAGTACTTC,CASSDGQRGYQETQYF
TRBV14,TRBD2,.,TRBJ2-1,TGTGCCAGCAGCTCATCAGCGGGGGTGAGTCTCTACAATGAGCAGTTCTTC,CASSSSAGVSLYNEQFF
TRBV7-8,.,.,TRBJ2-2,TGTGCCAGCAGCTTAGCGTCAGAGGGCACCGGGGAGCTGTTTTTT,CASSLASEGTGELFF
TRBV11-3,.,once,TRBJ2-3,TGTGCCAGCAGCCCCGGCGGCAGCACAGATACGCAGTATTTT,CASSPGGSTDTQYF
TRBV6-6,TRBD1,.,TRBJ1-5,TGTGCCAGCAGAGCCACAGGGGGCAATCAGCCCCAGCATTTT,CASRATGGNQPQHF
TRBV14,.,.,TRBJ1-3,TGTGCCAGCAGCCAAGGGCCTGGAAACACCATATATTTT,CASSQGPGNTIYF
TRBV2,TRBD1,.,TRBJ2-2,TGTGCCAGCAGCGGACAGGGGGACCGGGAGCTGTTTTTT,CASSGQGDRELFF
TRBV5-3,TRBD2,.,TRBJ2-1,TGTGCCAGAAGCTTGGGTACTAGCGGGAGGGGTATTGAGCAGTTCTTC,CARSLGTSGRGIEQFF
TRBV11-2,.,.,TRBJ1-1,TGTGCCAGCAGCTTAGATGGCAGGGGCACTGAAGCTTTCTTT,CASSLDGRGTEAFF
TRBV7-9,TRBD1,.,TRBJ1-2,TGTGCCAGCACCCCGACAGGGGGAGGATATGGCTACACCTTC,CASTPTGGGYGYTF
TRBV7-8,TRBD2,.,TRBJ2-7,TGTGCCAGCAGCTTAGGATCGGCGGGAGGTTACGAGCAGTACTTC,CASSLGSAGGYEQYF
TRBV5-5,.,.,TRBJ2-1,TGTGCCAGCAGCTTGTCCCAGGGGAAAAGCAATGAGCAGTTCTTC,CASSLSQGKSNEQFF
TRBV6-5,.,.,TRBJ2-7,TGTGCCAGCACTAAAACCGGGGATGCCTACGAGCAGTACTTC,CASTKTGDAYEQYF
TRBV28,TRBD2,.,TRBJ2-5,TGTGCCAGCAGTTCCTTGACTAGCGCCGGGGAGACCCAGTACTTC,CASSSLTSAGETQYF
TRBV6-2/TRBV6-3,TRBD2,.,TRBJ2-5,TGTGCCAGCAGTTATTGGCTAGCGGGGGGGCAGCGAGAGACCCAGTACTTC,CASSYWLAGGQRETQYF
TRBV30,TRBD2,.,TRBJ2-3,TGTGCCTGGAGTATGGGACTAGCGGGGGGCACAGATACGCAGTATTTT,CAWSMGLAGGTDTQYF
TRBV29-1,.,once,TRBJ1-1,TGCAGCGTTGGGAGGAACACTGAAGCTTTCTTT,CSVGRNTEAFF
TRBV27,TRBD2,.,TRBJ2-3,TGTGCCAGCAGAGGGACTATCACAGATACGCAGTATTTT,CASRGTITDTQYF
TRBV4-1,.,.,TRBJ1-3,TGCGCCAGCAGCCAAGAACACAGAGACTCTGGAAACACCATATATTTT,CASSQEHRDSGNTIYF
TRBV20-1,.,.,TRBJ2-7,TGCAGTGCTAGGAGAGACTACGAGCAGTACTTC,CSARRDYEQYF
TRBV4-2,.,few,TRBJ1-6,TGTGCCAGCAGCCAAGATCGGGGATTCTCACCCCTCCACTTT,CASSQDRGFSPLHF